This entry describes one TCR beta chain. Its antigen is undetermined. Included in the TCR beta cDNA libraries were unique molecular identifiers. TCRdb reprocessed the PCR reads with MiXCR, giving one entry per CDR3 protein. Of approximately 360,000 distinct CDR3 sequences listed, around 33% are singletons. The entry originates in a study of post-analysis software for immune sequencing data. The CDR3 loop spans 15 amino acids. The germline V gene encodes CDR1 ENHRY and CDR2 SYGVKD. Trimming cost V 10 bases and J 2 bases, with 20 bases left between them. Overall study results and limits: Among roughly five TRBV segments more frequent in patients than controls were TRBV5-6, TRBV5-1 and TRBV20-1.

This TCR was sampled from a girl between 5 and 17 years old with multiple sclerosis. The chain combines TRBV10-3 with TRBJ2-5, with unresolved D. Specimen: blood. The chain's CDR3 is CATQTPTGSQETQYF. Written as DNA, the CDR3 is TGTGCCACTCAGACGCCTACGGGTTCTCAAGAGACCCAGTACTTC.